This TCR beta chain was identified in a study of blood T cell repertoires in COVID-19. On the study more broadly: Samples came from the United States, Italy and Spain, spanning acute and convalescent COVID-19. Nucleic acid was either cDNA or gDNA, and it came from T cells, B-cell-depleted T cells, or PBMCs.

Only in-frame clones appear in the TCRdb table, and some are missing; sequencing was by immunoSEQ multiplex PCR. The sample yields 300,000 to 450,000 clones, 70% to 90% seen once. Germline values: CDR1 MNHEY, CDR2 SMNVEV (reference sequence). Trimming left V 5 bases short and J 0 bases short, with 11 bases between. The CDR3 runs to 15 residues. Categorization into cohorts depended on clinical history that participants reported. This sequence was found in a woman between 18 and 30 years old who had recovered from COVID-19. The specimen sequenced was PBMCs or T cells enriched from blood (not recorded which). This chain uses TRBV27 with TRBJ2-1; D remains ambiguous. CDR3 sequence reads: CASSASLSSYNEQFF. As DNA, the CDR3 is TGTGCCAGCAGTGCCAGTCTCAGCTCCTACAATGAGCAGTTCTTC.